The 28 T cell receptor beta chains below were found in one sample sequenced in a study of regulatory T cells in long-lasting Graves disease. Building the TCR beta libraries relied on iRepertoire HTBI primers, and CDR3 regions underwent Arm-PCR. TCRdb redid the calling of the multiplex PCR reads with MiXCR, one entry per CDR3 protein. The sample yields 400,000 to 500,000 distinct CDR3 sequences, roughly 15% seen once. Time point: newly diagnosed GD, antithyroid drugs for less than 3 months. The TCR library was made from RNA extracted from PBMCs. The same sample was also studied in work on T cells in Graves' hyperthyroidism and ophthalmopathy.

Here the sequenced sample was peripheral blood mononuclear cells (PBMCs), taken at new diagnosis, from a patient treated with antithyroid drugs. The receptor set was obtained from a woman between 25 and 40 years old with Graves disease.

This chain joins TRBV6-5 and TRBJ1-6; TRBD1 aligns across 10 bases. This CDR3 is 14 amino acids long. Germline values: CDR1 MNHEY, CDR2 SVGAGI. V lost 4 bases and J lost 10; bases outside the gene matches: 4. CDR3 region: CASSLGQGNSPLHF. CDR3 sequence (DNA): TGTGCCAGCAGTTTGGGACAGGGGAACTCACCCCTCCACTTT.

This clonotype was detected only a few times. The rearrangement links TRBV19 to TRBJ1-5; 11 bases map to TRBD1. The CDR3 loop spans 15 amino acids. Germline V CDR1 and CDR2: LNHDA, SQIVND (reference sequence). After removal of 5 bases from V and 4 bases from J, the junction contained 4 bases not matched to a gene. The CDR3 nucleotides are TGTGCCAGTAGTCTGGACAGGGGGCTTAATCAGCCCCAGCATTTT. Its translation is CASSLDRGLNQPQHF.

This chain links TRBV20-1 with TRBJ2-7; TRBD2 matches at 9 bases. Looked up from germline, CDR1 is DFQATT and CDR2 is SNEGSKA (reference sequence). Unmatched junction bases numbered 3, after V lost 7 bases and J lost 2 bases. The CDR3 runs 12 residues. CDR3 sequence reads: CSGSSGTYEQYF. As DNA, the CDR3 is TGCAGTGGGTCTAGCGGGACCTACGAGCAGTACTTC.

This clonotype was counted at least ten times. The CDR3 bases are TGTGCCAGCTCACCGGGCAGGGAAAATGAGCAGTTCTTC. This codes for CASSPGRENEQFF. The rearrangement links TRBV18 to TRBJ2-5; D is perhaps TRBD1 (5 bases). The end of the DNA aligns better with TRBJ2-1, so the J call may be wrong. Germline V gene lookup returns CDR1 KGHSH and CDR2 LQKENI. The CDR3 is 13 residues long.

The table lists this clonotype with a few counts. A much larger clonotype is one base distant, so this may be a read error. The chain recombines TRBV20-1 with TRBJ2-7, with D possibly matching TRBD2 (5 bases). The CDR3 runs to 12 residues. Germline loops: CDR1 DFQATT, CDR2 SNEGSKA (reference sequence). This CDR3 reads CSASGGSYEQCF. The CDR3 coding sequence is TGCAGTGCTAGTGGCGGGTCCTACGAGCAGTGCTTC.

DNA for the CDR3: TGTGCCAGCAGCTTAGTGGCAGGGGCTGAAGCTTTCTTT. Translating it yields CASSLVAGAEAFF. The V and J genes are TRBV11-2 and TRBJ1-1, with TRBD1 as a possible D gene (6 bases). Germline assignment: CDR1 SGHAT and CDR2 FQNNGV. This CDR3 is 13 amino acids long. V lost 1 base and J 6 bases, leaving 9 bases between the germline ends. Full variable domain (rest looked up from reference TRBV11-2 and TRBJ1-1): EAGVAQSPRYKIIEKRQSVAFWCNPISGHATLYWYQQILGQGPKLLIQFQNNGVVDDSQLPKDRFSAERLKGVDSTLKIQPAKLEDSAVYLCASSLVAGAEAFFGQGTRLTVV.

The chain employs TRBV11-3 and TRBJ2-3, with D perhaps assigned TRBD1 or TRBD2 (6 bases each). The CDR3 spans 14 residues. V was cut by 1 base and J by 4 bases, with 9 bases left in between. Germline-derived CDR1 and CDR2 are SGHNT and YENEEA. The CDR3 sequence is CASSLGGASDTQYF. CDR3 DNA: TGTGCCAGCAGCTTAGGGGGGGCATCAGATACGCAGTATTTT. The whole variable domain, filled in from reference TRBV11-3 and TRBJ2-3, reads EAGVVQSPRYKIIEKKQPVAFWCNPISGHNTLYWYLQNLGQGPELLIRYENEEAVDDSQLPKDRFSAERLKGVDSTLKIQPAELGDSAVYLCASSLGGASDTQYFGPGTRLTVL.

The chain couples TRBV29-1 to TRBJ2-1, with 7 bases aligning to TRBD2. The CDR3 covers 11 residues. Per the germline V gene, CDR1 is SQVTM and CDR2 is ANQGSEA. The ends lost 4 bases at V and 10 bases at J; junction bases unmatched: 4. The CDR3 spells CSVVRRGEQFF. The CDR3 DNA is TGCAGCGTTGTGCGGCGGGGGGAGCAGTTCTTC.

For this clonotype: A much larger clone lies one base from this, so it may be a read error. The chain is built from TRBV18 and TRBJ2-3; D not certain. Gene TRBJ2-1 matches the end of the DNA better, so the J call may be wrong. Germline CDR1 reads KGHSH; CDR2 reads LQKENI. CDR3 length: 12 amino acids. CDR3 bases: TGTGCCAGCTCACCACCGATGGGGGAGCAGTTCTTC. It encodes CASSPPMGEQFF.

This clonotype appeared many times. The CDR3 DNA follows: TGTGCCAGCACCTCACCCACCGGGACCAAGGGCTCTGGAAACACCATATATTTT. It codes for CASTSPTGTKGSGNTIYF. V is TRBV28 and J is TRBJ1-3; D perhaps matches TRBD1 (5 bases). CDR1 and CDR2 (germline): MDHEN, SYDVKM. The CDR3 consists of 18 residues. V lost 7 bases and J lost 0, with 22 bases in between.

This clonotype was seen ten or more times. The gene calls are TRBV12-3 or TRBV12-4 and TRBJ2-7, with 13 bases lining up with TRBD2. CDR3 length equals 17 residues. V shed 8 bases, J shed 4 bases, and the junction held 14 bases outside the gene matches. CDR3 coding DNA: TGTGCCAGCCAAGGTGGGACTAGCGGGAATGAGCCATACGAGCAGTACTTC. This gives the protein CASQGGTSGNEPYEQYF.

The chain recombines TRBV11-2 with TRBJ2-7; maybe TRBD2 (6 bases). The CDR3 has 15 residues. V dropped 4 bases and J dropped 0 bases, with 13 bases sitting between them. CDR1 is SGHAT, CDR2 FQNNGV, per germline. Written as DNA, the CDR3 is TGTGCCAGCAGCTCCCCCCGGGGGACCTCCTACGAGCAGTACTTC. Translation: CASSSPRGTSYEQYF.

This clonotype was detected once. The chain has TRBV7-2 and TRBJ1-3, with 10 bases aligning to TRBD1. From germline, CDR1 is SGHTA and CDR2 FQGNSA. V shed 4 bases, J shed 2 bases, and the junction held 5 bases outside the gene matches. The CDR3 covers 16 residues. In DNA, the CDR3 is TGTGCCAGCAGCTCCCCGGGACAGGGGACTGGAAACACCATATATTTT. Amino acid sequence: CASSSPGQGTGNTIYF.

CDR3 DNA sequence: TGTGCCAGCCGGGTCGGGCAGGGGGTAAATCAGCCCCAGCATTTT. Its protein is CASRVGQGVNQPQHF. The chain links TRBV6-1 to TRBJ1-5; 7 nucleotides line up with TRBD1. This CDR3 spans 15 amino acids. Germline V gene sequence: CDR1 MNHNS, CDR2 SASEGT. V lost 8 bases to trimming and J lost 4 bases; unmatched junction nucleotides: 11.

A few counts support this clonotype. The chain links TRBV29-1 to TRBJ2-4; D is perhaps TRBD2 (6 bases). The CDR3 loop spans 15 amino acids. Trimming shortened V by 6 bases and J by 8 bases, and 23 bases separated the two germline ends. Per germline, CDR1 SQVTM and CDR2 ANQGSEA. CDR3 protein: CSVGDYRGDRDIQYF. The CDR3 bases are TGCAGCGTAGGAGACTATCGCGGGGACCGGGACATTCAGTACTTC.

As to this clonotype: This may stem from a read error, because a much larger clone lies one nucleotide away. The missing conserved phenylalanine or tryptophan at the end of this CDR3 makes a read error likely. V and J are TRBV9 and TRBJ2-2, with TRBD2 matching over 9 bases. V shed 0 bases, J shed 7 bases, and the junction held 13 bases outside the gene matches. Per germline, CDR1 SGDLS and CDR2 YYNGEE. The CDR3 spans 18 residues. The CDR3 region has the DNA TGTGCCAGCAGCGTAGGAAGTACTAGCGGGTTGAGGGGCGGGGAGCTGTTTCTT. Translating gives CASSVGSTSGLRGGELFL.

This clonotype occurred a few times. The chain links TRBV7-9 to TRBJ1-6; perhaps TRBD1 as D (6 bases). The CDR3 is 15 amino acids. With 5 bases removed from V and 13 bases from J, the gap between germline ends came to 21 bases. Germline CDR1 reads SEHNR; CDR2 reads FQNEAQ (reference sequence). The CDR3 DNA sequence: TGTGCCAGCAGCAACGTCCAGTGGCGGCAGGGGCCCCTCCACTTT. Amino acid sequence: CASSNVQWRQGPLHF.

This clonotype was recorded at least ten times. The V call is TRBV20-1, the J call TRBJ2-5, with D perhaps TRBD2 (6 bases). This CDR3 comprises 13 residues. Trimming stripped 6 bases from V and 0 bases from J, with 11 bases between. CDR1 DFQATT and CDR2 SNEGSKA come from the germline V gene (reference sequence). In DNA form, the CDR3 reads TGCAGTGCCCCCCGGGACTACCAAGAGACCCAGTACTTC. Translated, it gives CSAPRDYQETQYF.

The sample holds many counts of this clonotype. The chain links TRBV28 to TRBJ1-2; D is uncertain. V was shortened by 3 bases and J by 7 bases, with 15 bases between the two germline ends. CDR3 size: 14 residues. In germline, CDR1 is MDHEN, CDR2 SYDVKM. The CDR3 sequence: CASSLGSRWFGYTF. As DNA, the CDR3 is TGTGCCAGCAGTTTGGGTTCCAGGTGGTTTGGCTACACCTTC.

To note about this clonotype: A much larger clone differs from this one at a single base, so this may be a read error. The chain joins TRBV6-1 to TRBJ2-1; TRBD1 matches 9 bases. The germline gives CDR1 MNHNS, CDR2 SASEGT. CDR3 size: 14 residues. V was pared by 8 bases and J by 2 bases, with 4 bases of the junction left unmatched. For the CDR3, the DNA is TGTGCCAGCGGGGGACAGGGCCCCTACAATGAGCAGTTCTTC. Translated, it gives CASGGQGPYNEQFF.

On this clonotype: A much larger clone sits a single nucleotide away, making a read error possible. Here the CDR3 omits its conserved ending phenylalanine or tryptophan, so a read error is the likely source. CDR3 sequence reads: CATRDTTGMSSYEQYS. The CDR3 DNA reads TGTGCCACCAGAGATACGACAGGGATGAGCTCCTACGAGCAGTACTCC. This chain uses TRBV15 with TRBJ2-7; 7 bases match TRBD1. This CDR3 is 16 amino acids long. Looked up from germline, CDR1 is LNHNV and CDR2 is YYDKDF (reference sequence). J was trimmed by 0 bases and V by 6 bases; bases with no gene match: 11.

This clonotype was recorded many times. CDR3 nucleotide sequence: TGTGCCAGCACCTTAGAGACTAGCGGGGGGACAGATACGCAGTATTTT. Its translation: CASTLETSGGTDTQYF. This rearrangement joins TRBV6-1 to TRBJ2-3, with 13 bases aligning to TRBD2. J gave up 3 bases and V 7 bases, and 7 bases lay outside the gene matches. CDR3 size: 16 residues. Germline V gives CDR1 MNHNS, CDR2 SASEGT.

About this clonotype itself: A single base separates this from a much larger clone, so it may be a read error. This chain connects TRBV6-2 or TRBV6-3 to TRBJ1-2; 8 bases fit TRBD1. V shed 5 bases, J shed 12 bases, and the junction held 11 bases outside the gene matches. CDR3 length equals 13 residues. CDR1 is MNHEY and CDR2 is SVGEGT in the germline V gene. CDR3 nucleotide sequence: TGTGCCAGCAGTACCACCGGGACAGGCTTCCACACCTTC. This codes for CASSTTGTGFHTF.

CDR3 sequence (DNA): TGTGCCAGCAGTGAGACTAGCGGGAGACAACAAGAGACCCAGTACTTC. Translated, it gives CASSETSGRQQETQYF. V usage is TRBV2 and J usage is TRBJ2-5, with 12 bases matching TRBD2. Germline values: CDR1 SNHLY, CDR2 FYNNEI. The CDR3 has 16 residues. J gave up 2 bases and V 3 bases, and 4 bases lay outside the gene matches.

This clonotype was found many times. The chain joins TRBV5-1 to TRBJ1-1; D gene unclear. CDR1 and CDR2 from the germline V gene are SGHRS and YFSETQ. This CDR3 region has 12 residues. V lost 7 bases to trimming and J lost 7 bases, with 14 bases between them. CDR3 DNA: TGCGCCAGCGCTACGAGTTTGGGTGAAGCTTTCTTT. The encoded protein is CASATSLGEAFF.

The genes are TRBV2 and TRBJ2-7, with TRBD1 matching 12 bases. Germline CDR1 and CDR2: SNHLY and FYNNEI. V was pared by 8 bases and J by 2 bases, with 7 bases of the junction left unmatched. This CDR3 comprises 15 residues. The CDR3 region is CASWIGTGGAYEQYF. CDR3 coding DNA: TGTGCCAGCTGGATTGGGACAGGGGGCGCCTACGAGCAGTACTTC.

This clonotype appeared a few times. One end of the junction is discordant with germline, which a read error may explain. The chain links TRBV20-1 to TRBJ2-7, with 9 nucleotides matching TRBD2. CDR3 length: 14 amino acids. CDR1 DFQATT and CDR2 SNEGSKA come from the germline V gene (reference sequence). For the CDR3, the DNA is TGCAGTGCTAGAGAAGCGGGAGGCTCCTACGGGCAGTACTTC. Translated: CSAREAGGSYGQYF.

Ten or more counts support this clonotype. The chain is built from TRBV18 and TRBJ1-4; 8 bases match TRBD1. The CDR3 is 15 residues long. V lost 2 bases and J lost 7; bases outside the gene matches: 6. CDR1 is KGHSH, CDR2 LQKENI, per germline. The CDR3 here is CASSPKTGEGEKLFF. The DNA for the CDR3 is TGTGCCAGCTCACCAAAGACAGGGGAAGGTGAAAAACTGTTTTTT.